The clone carrying this T cell receptor (beta chain) has only one observation. This entry belongs to a study of blood T cell repertoires in COVID-19. Study summary: Material from acute and convalescent COVID-19 was sourced from the United States, Italy and Spain.

Losses at the gene ends were 0 bases for V and 0 bases for J; bases not matched to a gene: 8. The CDR3 has 17 amino acids. The V gene's germline CDR1 is SGHVS and CDR2 FNYEAQ. The repertoire was sequenced with immunoSEQ multiplex PCR; TCRdb's copy has only in-frame clones and lacks some. The table records some 150,000 clones, roughly nine tenths of them present only once. This receptor was identified in a woman of 80 years or more in a cohort sampled during active or convalescent COVID-19. Source material: peripheral blood. V and J are TRBV7-6 and TRBJ2-7, with 7 bases matching TRBD1. CDR3 amino acids: CASSLAPHRQGSYEQYF. CDR3 bases: TGTGCCAGCAGCTTAGCCCCCCACAGACAGGGCTCCTACGAGCAGTACTTC.